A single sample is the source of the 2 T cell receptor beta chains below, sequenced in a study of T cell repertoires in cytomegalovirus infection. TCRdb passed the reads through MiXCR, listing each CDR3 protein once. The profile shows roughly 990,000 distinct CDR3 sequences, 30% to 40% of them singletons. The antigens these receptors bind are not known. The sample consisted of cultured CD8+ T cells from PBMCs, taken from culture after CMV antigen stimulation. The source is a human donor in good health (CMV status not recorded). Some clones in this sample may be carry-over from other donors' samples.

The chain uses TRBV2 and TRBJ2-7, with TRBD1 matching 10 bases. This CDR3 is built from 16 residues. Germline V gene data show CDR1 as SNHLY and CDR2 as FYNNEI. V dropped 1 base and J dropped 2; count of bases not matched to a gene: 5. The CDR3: CASSEVVGTGAYEQYV. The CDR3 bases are TGTGCCAGCAGTGAAGTTGTCGGGACAGGGGCCTACGAGCAGTACGTC.

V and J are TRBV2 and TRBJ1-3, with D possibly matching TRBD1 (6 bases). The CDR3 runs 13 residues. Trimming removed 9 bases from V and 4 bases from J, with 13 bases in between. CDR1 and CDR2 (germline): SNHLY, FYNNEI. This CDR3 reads CASSDSKGNTIYF. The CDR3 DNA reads TGTGCCAGTTCGGACAGCAAGGGAAACACCATATATTTT.